Following are 3 T cell receptor beta chains from one sample sequenced in a study of post-analysis software for immune sequencing data. Their specific antigens are unknown. Whole-study results and caveats: Relative to controls, patients had several TRBV segments at higher frequency, with TRBV5-6, TRBV5-1 and TRBV20-1 among these.

Prepared TCR beta cDNA libraries contained unique molecular identifiers. TCRdb redid the calling of the PCR reads with MiXCR, one entry per CDR3 protein. Of 170,000 or so distinct CDR3 sequences in the sample, about 32% were seen once. The sequenced material came from blood. All receptors derive from a girl aged 10 to 17 with multiple sclerosis.

The chain joins TRBV24-1 to TRBJ2-1; 12 nucleotides match TRBD2. Trimming cost V 9 bases and J 3 bases; bases outside gene matches: 5. CDR1 KGHDR and CDR2 SFDVKD come from the germline V gene. The CDR3 sequence is 15 residues long. CDR3 residues: CATRTSGMIYNEQFF. CDR3 bases: TGTGCCACCCGGACTAGCGGGATGATCTACAATGAGCAGTTCTTC.

At least ten counts were recorded for this clonotype. The chain employs TRBV12-3 or TRBV12-4 and TRBJ2-7; a weak D match, TRBD1 (6 bases). V gave up 1 base and J gave up 9 bases, with 13 bases separating them. The CDR3 contains 13 residues. CDR3 in DNA: TGTGCCAGCAGTTTAGACGGGCGAGGGGGGCAGTACTTC. It yields the protein CASSLDGRGGQYF.

Concerning this clonotype itself: A read error may be the cause here, since a much bigger clone is one base away. CDR3 loop: CSAIIAVGYNEQFF. CDR3 DNA sequence: TGCAGTGCTATCATAGCGGTCGGTTACAATGAGCAGTTCTTC. The V and J genes are TRBV20-1 and TRBJ2-1, with TRBD2 as a possible D gene (6 bases). From germline, CDR1 is DFQATT and CDR2 SNEGSKA (reference sequence). The CDR3 is made up of 14 amino acids. Trimming took 4 bases from V and 4 from J, leaving 14 bases between them.